This T cell receptor (beta chain) was observed in a study of blood T cell repertoires in COVID-19 (dated by TCRdb to 2018 to 2021). In terms of the full investigation: Samples from collaborators originated in the United States, Italy and Spain and spanned both the acute and convalescent phases of COVID-19. The dataset comprised deeply sampled blood TCRbeta repertoires from subjects exposed to, actively infected with, or recovered from COVID-19. The repertoires were made available in a free public database intended to serve as a resource for research on the immune response to SARS-CoV-2. A de-identified subject ID, COVID-19 status, age in years and sex were almost always included in the sample metadata. The samples were drawn from two sources: the first 160 participants of the ongoing ImmuneRACE study, and 950 to 1,500 subjects contributed by 6 global collaborators. Where HLA class I and class II types were available, the types were taken from metadata supplied by the sample provider, not from assay-based typing. The prospective study material was composed of cDNA or gDNA derived from T cells, B-cell-depleted T cells, or PBMCs. Broad study findings and their caveats: The quantity of clinical and demographic metadata differed by source and by participant and was supplied without curation.

Participants in the prospective study were enrolled through a virtual design, were aged roughly 18 to 100 years, and lived in roughly 24 United States geographic areas. Cohort assignment in the prospective study relied on participant-reported clinical history from a screening survey and a study questionnaire. ImmuneRACE Cohort 3 recovered participants were defined by two consecutive negative NP/OP PCR tests, healthcare professional clearance, or symptom resolution. In the prospective study, mobile phlebotomists collected whole blood, serum and a nasopharyngeal or oropharyngeal swab from each participant. Participants in the prospective study had the option to provide additional blood draws and questionnaires over a 2-month period. Before DNA extraction, blood samples from the prospective study were shipped at room temperature or frozen. The germline V gene (reference sequence) provides CDR1 SEHNR and CDR2 FQNEAQ. From the cysteine through the phenylalanine, the CDR3 covers 17 amino acids. CDR3 DNA is the only sequence kept; it has 51 bases, read in frame from the first base. V is reduced by 4 bases and J by 7 bases, leaving a spacing of 25 bases between them.

TCRbeta CDR3 regions were amplified from genomic DNA using the immunoSEQ Assay, a bias-controlled multiplex PCR. The original pipeline was this. Within the assay, amplification of reference gene primers was used to estimate how many nucleated cells each sample contained. To quantify the absolute abundance of each unique TCRbeta CDR3 rearrangement, sequence reads were collapsed and filtered. Productive Simpson clonality was computed per sample as the square root of Simpson's diversity index over productive rearrangements. What TCRdb holds here is the immuneACCESS table cut down to in-frame rearrangements. Part of the clones is not present; checked against another copy, under half of the missing clones reflect an unresolved V gene, and the others are unexplained. V and J calls and clone size follow that table, whereas D and trimming were derived from the DNA. Counted in this sample were some 300,000 clones; roughly 87% of them appeared once. More than 1% of the sample rests with the top ten.

Regarding this clone: The specificity of this receptor is unknown. No much larger clone exists at a distance of one base, and base qualities are not known.

The TCR sequence derives from a woman in her 30s who had recovered from COVID-19. The chain is encoded by TRBV7-9 joined to TRBJ1-2; TRBD1 could be the D gene, as 6 bases match. What was sequenced was PBMCs or T cells enriched from blood (not recorded which). Here is the DNA: TGTGCCAGCAGCTCCTGGCAGACAGGACGGGGGAGGGGTGGCTACACCTTC. This sequence encodes CASSSWQTGRGRGGYTF.